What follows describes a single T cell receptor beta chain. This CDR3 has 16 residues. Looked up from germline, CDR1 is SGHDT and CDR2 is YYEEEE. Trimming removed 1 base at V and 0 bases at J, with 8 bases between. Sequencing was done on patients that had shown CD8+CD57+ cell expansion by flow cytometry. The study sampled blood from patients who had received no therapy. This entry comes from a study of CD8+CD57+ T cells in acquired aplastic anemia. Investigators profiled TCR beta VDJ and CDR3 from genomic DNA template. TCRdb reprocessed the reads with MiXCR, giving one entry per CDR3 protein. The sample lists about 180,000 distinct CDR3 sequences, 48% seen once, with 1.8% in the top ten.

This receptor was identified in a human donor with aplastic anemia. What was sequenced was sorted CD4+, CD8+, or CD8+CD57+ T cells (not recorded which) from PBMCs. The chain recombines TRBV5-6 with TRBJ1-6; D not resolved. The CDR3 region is CASSLWVGSYNSPLHF. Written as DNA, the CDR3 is TGTGCCAGCAGCTTGTGGGTCGGCTCCTATAATTCACCCCTCCACTTT.